The 18 T cell receptor beta chains reported below all come from one sample, sequenced in a study of Ad26.COV2.S vaccination and SARS-CoV-2 variants. Method: immunoSEQ multiplex PCR; TCRdb's copy keeps in-frame clones and lacks some. The sample yields 240,000 or so clones, 85% to 90% seen once. The treatment here: some 20 received Ad26.COV2.S at low or high dose, single or two shots; 5 received placebo; per-sample allocation not given. Specimens were obtained on day 63 following the first vaccine or placebo injection. The starting material was peripheral blood, obtained in a trial of Ad26.COV2.S vaccine versus placebo. The receptors were sampled from a person between 18 and 65 years old who received the Ad26.COV2.S COVID-19 vaccine or a placebo.

V and J are TRBV18 and TRBJ2-4; 9 nucleotides match TRBD2. J was trimmed by 3 bases and V by 3 bases; bases with no gene match: 3. CDR1 is KGHSH, CDR2 LQKENI, per germline. The CDR3 has 15 residues. In DNA form, the CDR3 reads TGTGCCAGCTCACCTCAGCGGGAGGACAAAAACATTCAGTACTTC. Amino acid sequence: CASSPQREDKNIQYF.

In this sample, this clone turned up once. The chain recombines TRBV9 with TRBJ2-2; 9 nucleotides align to TRBD1. V lost 1 base to trimming and J lost 2 bases; unmatched junction nucleotides: 15. Germline V lookup: CDR1 SGDLS, CDR2 YYNGEE. The CDR3 has 20 residues. This CDR3 reads CASSVRDRDRVLGNTGELFF. The CDR3 coding sequence is TGTGCCAGCAGCGTAAGAGACCGGGACAGGGTTTTGGGTAACACCGGGGAGCTGTTTTTT.

The chain links TRBV6-5 to TRBJ2-1; 11 nucleotides align to TRBD2. V gave up 0 bases and J gave up 5 bases; unmatched junction bases: 0. The CDR3 loop spans 15 amino acids. The V gene's germline CDR1 is MNHEY and CDR2 SVGAGI. The CDR3 DNA reads as TGTGCCAGCAGTTACTCGGGACTAGCGGACAATGAGCAGTTCTTC. This translates into CASSYSGLADNEQFF.

This chain uses TRBV4-3 with TRBJ2-1; TRBD2 agrees at 16 bases. Germline CDR1 is LGHNA and CDR2 is YSLEER. Losses at the gene ends were 2 bases for V and 7 bases for J; bases not matched to a gene: 14. The CDR3 loop spans 20 amino acids. The chain's CDR3 is CASSQIGTSGRVGPGNEQFF. The CDR3 nucleotides read TGCGCCAGCAGCCAAATAGGGACTAGCGGGAGGGTAGGGCCGGGAAATGAGCAGTTCTTC.

V is TRBV19 and J is TRBJ2-2; possibly TRBD2 for D (6 bases). The V end was cut by 3 bases, the J end by 10 bases, with 15 bases between. This CDR3 has 14 amino acids. Germline assignment: CDR1 LNHDA and CDR2 SQIVND (reference sequence). This CDR3 reads CASSIRRDSMELFF. Here the CDR3 DNA reads TGTGCCAGTAGTATTCGCAGGGACTCGATGGAGCTGTTTTTT. The full variable domain, in which reference TRBV19 and TRBJ2-2 provide the parts outside the CDR3, is DGGITQSPKYLFRKEGQNVTLSCEQNLNHDAMYWYRQDPGQGLRLIYYSQIVNDFQKGDIAEGYSVSREKKESFPLTVTSAQKNPTAFYLCASSIRRDSMELFFGEGSRLTVL.

This clone is a singleton in its sample. This chain uses TRBV18 with TRBJ2-5, with D perhaps matching TRBD1 or TRBD2 (7 bases each). Germline CDR1 KGHSH, CDR2 LQKENI. The CDR3 has 16 amino acids. The ends were cut back, 5 bases at V and 1 base at J, with 17 bases in the middle. For the CDR3, the DNA is TGTGCCAGCTCATCCTTGACAGGGAGGGTCCAAGAGACCCAGTACTTC. Translating it yields CASSSLTGRVQETQYF.

The chain carries TRBV6-5 and TRBJ2-3; TRBD2 matches 8 bases. CDR1 is MNHEY and CDR2 is SVGAGI in the germline V gene. After removal of 0 bases from V and 3 bases from J, the junction contained 5 bases not matched to a gene. The CDR3 runs to 16 residues. CDR3 protein: CASSYSTSATTDTQYF. The CDR3 DNA follows: TGTGCCAGCAGTTACTCGACTAGCGCGACAACAGATACGCAGTATTTT.

This clone was recorded only once. Within the sample, other DNA sequences also encode this same CDR3. The chain links TRBV6-5 to TRBJ2-7, with TRBD2 identical over 13 bases. This CDR3 has 15 amino acids. In germline, CDR1 is MNHEY, CDR2 SVGAGI. V trimming: 5 bases; J trimming: 1 base; junction bases outside the gene matches: 2. The CDR3 here is CASSPGLAGSYEQYF. Written as DNA, the CDR3 is TGTGCCAGCAGTCCGGGACTAGCGGGGTCCTACGAGCAGTACTTC.

The chain couples TRBV28 to TRBJ1-1; D may be TRBD1 (6 bases). Germline V gene sequence: CDR1 MDHEN, CDR2 SYDVKM. The CDR3 consists of 15 residues. V was pared by 8 bases and J by 5 bases, with 21 bases between. As DNA, the CDR3 is TGTGCCAGCCGTATCTCCGGACAGCCGTATACTGAAGCTTTCTTT. Translation: CASRISGQPYTEAFF.

The V and J genes are TRBV24-1 and TRBJ2-7, with D hard to call. Germline lookup yields CDR1 KGHDR and CDR2 SFDVKD. Trimming took off 3 bases at V and 2 bases at J, with 13 bases between the two ends. The CDR3 consists of 15 residues. The CDR3 nucleotides are TGTGCCACCAGTGATCCGCTAAAGAGGCCCTACGAGCAGTACTTC. Encoded protein: CATSDPLKRPYEQYF.

This rearrangement joins TRBV5-4 to TRBJ1-1; D gene uncertain. V was pared by 0 bases and J by 3 bases, with 6 bases between. This CDR3 spans 13 amino acids. CDR1 and CDR2 (germline): SGHNT, YYREEE (reference sequence). DNA for the CDR3: TGTGCCAGCAGCTTGGGAAGGGACACTGAAGCTTTCTTT. Its translation is CASSLGRDTEAFF.

This clone was counted only a few times. The V call is TRBV7-2, the J call TRBJ2-2, with D unresolved. CDR3 length equals 14 residues. V gave up 4 bases and J gave up 0 bases, with 6 bases separating them. CDR1 is SGHTA and CDR2 is FQGNSA in the germline V gene. The CDR3 here is CASSSYANTGELFF. CDR3 sequence (DNA): TGTGCCAGCAGCTCCTACGCGAACACCGGGGAGCTGTTTTTT.

This clone was seen once. The J gene is TRBJ1-1, the V gene TRBV7-3; maybe TRBD1 (5 bases). The V end lost 0 bases, the J end lost 4 bases, and 12 bases lay between the germline ends. CDR1 is SGHTA and CDR2 is FQGTGA in the germline V gene. The CDR3 totals 15 residues. CDR3 nucleotides: TGTGCCAGCAGCTTAACAGGGGCTATTCGCACTGAAGCTTTCTTT. It codes for CASSLTGAIRTEAFF.

The gene calls are TRBV30 and TRBJ2-5; D remains ambiguous. Germline CDR1 is GTSNPN and CDR2 is SVGIG (reference sequence). The length of the CDR3 is 12 residues. V lost 0 bases and J lost 5, with 7 bases in between. CDR3 sequence (DNA): TGTGCCTGGAGTGTGCGCAGGGAGACCCAGTACTTC. It codes for CAWSVRRETQYF.

This chain links TRBV15 with TRBJ2-1, with TRBD2 identical over 9 bases. This CDR3 is built from 15 residues. Germline-derived CDR1 and CDR2 are LNHNV and YYDKDF (reference sequence). With 0 bases clipped from V and 4 bases from J, the junction kept 1 base outside the gene matches. In nucleotides, the CDR3 is TGTGCCACCAGCAGAGAGGCGGGGGGGTACAATGAGCAGTTCTTC. As protein: CATSREAGGYNEQFF.

The chain links TRBV5-1 to TRBJ2-7, with D perhaps TRBD1 (6 bases). V was clipped by 4 bases and J by 3 bases, with 11 bases between them. The germline CDR1 and CDR2 sequences are SGHRS and YFSETQ. This CDR3 contains 13 residues. CDR3 nucleotides: TGCGCCAGCAGCCCAACAGGGATCTACGAGCAGTACTTC. It translates to CASSPTGIYEQYF. The full variable domain, with the rest looked up from reference TRBV5-1 and TRBJ2-7, is KAGVTQTPRYLIKTRGQQVTLSCSPISGHRSVSWYQQTPGQGLQFLFEYFSETQRNKGNFPGRFSGRQFSNSRSEMNVSTLELGDSALYLCASSPTGIYEQYFGPGTRLTVT.

The chain carries TRBV14 and TRBJ2-7; a possible D gene is TRBD2 (6 bases). Germline lookup yields CDR1 SGHDN and CDR2 FVKESK. The V gene lost 11 bases and the J gene lost 0 bases, with 14 bases spanning the gap. This CDR3 has 13 residues. CDR3 sequence reads: CAGSWDSSYEQYF. In DNA form, the CDR3 reads TGTGCCGGGTCCTGGGACTCCTCCTACGAGCAGTACTTC.

The chain joins TRBV28 to TRBJ2-5, with 11 bases identical to TRBD1. V was clipped by 6 bases and J by 5 bases; unmatched bases: 8. There are 15 residues in the CDR3. In germline, CDR1 is MDHEN, CDR2 SYDVKM. This chain's CDR3 is CASSPGRTGGETQYF. CDR3 sequence (DNA): TGTGCCAGCAGCCCCGGCCGGACAGGGGGCGAGACCCAGTACTTC. Full variable domain (rest looked up from reference TRBV28 and TRBJ2-5): DVKVTQSSRYLVKRTGEKVFLECVQDMDHENMFWYRQDPGLGLRLIYFSYDVKMKEKGDIPEGYSVSREKKERFSLILESASTNQTSMYLCASSPGRTGGETQYFGPGTRLLVL.